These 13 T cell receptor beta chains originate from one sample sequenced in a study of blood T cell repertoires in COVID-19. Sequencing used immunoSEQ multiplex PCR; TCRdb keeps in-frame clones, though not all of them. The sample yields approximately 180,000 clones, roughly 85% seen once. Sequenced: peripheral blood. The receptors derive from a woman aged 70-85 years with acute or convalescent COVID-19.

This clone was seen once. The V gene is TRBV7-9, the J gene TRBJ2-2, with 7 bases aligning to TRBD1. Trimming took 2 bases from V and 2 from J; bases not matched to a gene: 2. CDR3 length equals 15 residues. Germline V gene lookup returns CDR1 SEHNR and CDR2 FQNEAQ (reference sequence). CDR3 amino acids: CASSLRDSNTGELFF. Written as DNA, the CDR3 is TGTGCCAGCAGCTTAAGGGACAGCAACACCGGGGAGCTGTTTTTT.

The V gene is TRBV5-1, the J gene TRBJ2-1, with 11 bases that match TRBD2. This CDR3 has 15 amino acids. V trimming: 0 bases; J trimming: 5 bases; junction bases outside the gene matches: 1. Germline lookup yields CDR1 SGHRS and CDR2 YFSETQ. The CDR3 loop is CASSLGLAGNNEQFF. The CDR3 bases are TGCGCCAGCAGCTTGGGACTAGCGGGGAACAATGAGCAGTTCTTC.

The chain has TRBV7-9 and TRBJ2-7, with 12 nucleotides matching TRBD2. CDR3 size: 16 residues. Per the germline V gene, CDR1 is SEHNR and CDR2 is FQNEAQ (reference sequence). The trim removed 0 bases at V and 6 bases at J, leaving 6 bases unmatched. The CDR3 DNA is TGTGCCAGCAGCTTAGCTCCTAGCGGGAGGGTGGGCGAGCAGTACTTC. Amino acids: CASSLAPSGRVGEQYF.

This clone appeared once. CDR3 DNA sequence: TGTGCCAGTAGTATTACCGGGATGACCACAGATACGCAGTATTTT. Translation: CASSITGMTTDTQYF. The V call is TRBV19, the J call TRBJ2-3; D might be TRBD2 (5 bases). The V end lost 3 bases, the J end lost 2 bases, and 12 bases lay between the germline ends. The CDR3 runs to 15 residues. Germline values: CDR1 LNHDA, CDR2 SQIVND (reference sequence).

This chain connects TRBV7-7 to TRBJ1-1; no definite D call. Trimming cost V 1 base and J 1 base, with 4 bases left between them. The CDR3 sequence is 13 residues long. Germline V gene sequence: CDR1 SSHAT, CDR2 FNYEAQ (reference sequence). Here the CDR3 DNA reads TGTGCCAGCAGCTTAGATAAGAACACTGAAGCTTTCTTT. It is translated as CASSLDKNTEAFF.

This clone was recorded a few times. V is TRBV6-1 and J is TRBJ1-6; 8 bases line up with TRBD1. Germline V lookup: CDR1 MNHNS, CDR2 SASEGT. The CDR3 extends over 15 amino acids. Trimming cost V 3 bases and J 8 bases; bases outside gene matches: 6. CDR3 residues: CASSDRGRMDSPLHF. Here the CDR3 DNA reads TGTGCCAGCAGTGACAGGGGGCGAATGGATTCACCCCTCCACTTT.

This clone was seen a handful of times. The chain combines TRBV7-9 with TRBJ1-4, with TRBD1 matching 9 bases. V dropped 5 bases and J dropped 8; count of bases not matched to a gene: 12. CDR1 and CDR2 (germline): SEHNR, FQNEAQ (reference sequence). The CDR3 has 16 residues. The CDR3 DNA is TGTGCCAGCAGCCCGGTGACAGGGGGGAGAGGCGAAAAACTGTTTTTT. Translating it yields CASSPVTGGRGEKLFF.

Written as DNA, the CDR3 is TGTGCCATCAGTTCTACAGGGGGCGAGAATCAGCCCCAGCATTTT. Amino acids: CAISSTGGENQPQHF. The rearrangement joins TRBV10-3 to TRBJ1-5, with 9 nucleotides matching TRBD1. This CDR3 comprises 15 residues. From germline, CDR1 is ENHRY and CDR2 SYGVKD. The ends lost 5 bases at V and 4 bases at J; junction bases unmatched: 6.

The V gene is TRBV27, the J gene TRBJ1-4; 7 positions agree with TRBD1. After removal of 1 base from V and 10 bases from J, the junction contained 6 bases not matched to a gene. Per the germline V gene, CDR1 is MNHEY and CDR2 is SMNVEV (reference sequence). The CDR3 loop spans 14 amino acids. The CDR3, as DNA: TGTGCCAGCAGTTTATGGGACAGAACTGGAAAACTGTTTTTT. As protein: CASSLWDRTGKLFF.

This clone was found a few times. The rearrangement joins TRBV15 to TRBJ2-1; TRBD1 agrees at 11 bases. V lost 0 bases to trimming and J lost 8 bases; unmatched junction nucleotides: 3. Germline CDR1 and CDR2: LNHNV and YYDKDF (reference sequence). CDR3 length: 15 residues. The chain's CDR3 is CATSRDWGQGDEQFF. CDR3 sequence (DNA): TGTGCCACCAGCAGAGATTGGGGACAGGGGGATGAGCAGTTCTTC.

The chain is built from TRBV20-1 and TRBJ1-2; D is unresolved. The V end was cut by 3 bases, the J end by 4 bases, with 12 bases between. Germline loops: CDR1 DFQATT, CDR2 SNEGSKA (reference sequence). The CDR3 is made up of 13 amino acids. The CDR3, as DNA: TGCAGTGCTAGTGTCGGGGAGACCTATGGCTACACCTTC. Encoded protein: CSASVGETYGYTF.

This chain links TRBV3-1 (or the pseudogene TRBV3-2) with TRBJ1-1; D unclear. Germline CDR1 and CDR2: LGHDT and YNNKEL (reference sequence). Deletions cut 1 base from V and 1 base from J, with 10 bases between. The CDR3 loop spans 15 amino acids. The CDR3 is CASSQAGIRNTEAFF. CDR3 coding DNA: TGTGCCAGCAGCCAAGCAGGTATAAGGAACACTGAAGCTTTCTTT.

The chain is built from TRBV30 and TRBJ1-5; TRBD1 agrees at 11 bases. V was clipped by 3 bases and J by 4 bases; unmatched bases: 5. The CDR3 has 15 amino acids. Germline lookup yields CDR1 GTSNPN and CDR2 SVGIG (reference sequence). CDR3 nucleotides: TGTGCCTGGAGAGGACAGGGGGCTGGAAATCAGCCCCAGCATTTT. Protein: CAWRGQGAGNQPQHF.